Below are 28 T cell receptor beta chains sequenced from a single sample in a study of T cell responses to AZD1222 COVID-19 vaccine. The table came from immunoSEQ multiplex PCR; TCRdb's copy has only in-frame clones and leaves some out. The sample holds some 100,000 clones, 86% seen once. Sequenced material: peripheral blood, taken on day 0 of AZD1222 vaccination. Source of these receptors: an adult in good health.

This clone has only a few counts. The chain carries TRBV27 and TRBJ1-4; possibly TRBD1 for D (6 bases). Germline V CDR1 and CDR2: MNHEY, SMNVEV (reference sequence). V gave up 5 bases and J gave up 4 bases, with 14 bases separating them. The CDR3 is 15 amino acids. This CDR3 reads CASSHRDMINEKLFF. The CDR3 DNA reads as TGTGCCAGCAGTCACCGGGACATGATTAATGAAAAACTGTTTTTT.

The chain couples TRBV10-3 to TRBJ1-2; D ambiguous. This CDR3 contains 12 residues. Per the germline V gene, CDR1 is ENHRY and CDR2 is SYGVKD. V dropped 2 bases and J dropped 7 bases, with 8 bases sitting between them. The CDR3: CAISEGGGGYTF. For the CDR3, the DNA is TGTGCCATCAGTGAGGGAGGTGGTGGCTACACCTTC.

The chain is built from TRBV9 and TRBJ2-1; 7 bases map to TRBD2. Germline lookup yields CDR1 SGDLS and CDR2 YYNGEE. Trimming cost V 1 base and J 2 bases; bases outside gene matches: 6. CDR3 size: 16 residues. The CDR3 loop reads CASSVSPSGTYNEQFF. CDR3 in DNA: TGTGCCAGCAGCGTATCCCCTAGCGGTACCTACAATGAGCAGTTCTTC.

This sequence joins TRBV19 and TRBJ2-7; D may be TRBD2 (5 bases). V was trimmed by 4 bases and J by 5 bases, leaving 18 bases between them. The CDR3 totals 15 residues. The germline V gene encodes CDR1 LNHDA and CDR2 SQIVND (reference sequence). The CDR3 loop is CASSTSGSPVDEQYF. Here the CDR3 DNA reads TGTGCCAGTAGTACCTCTGGGAGTCCGGTCGACGAGCAGTACTTC. Together with reference TRBV19 and TRBJ2-7, the CDR3 gives the full variable domain: DGGITQSPKYLFRKEGQNVTLSCEQNLNHDAMYWYRQDPGQGLRLIYYSQIVNDFQKGDIAEGYSVSREKKESFPLTVTSAQKNPTAFYLCASSTSGSPVDEQYFGPGTRLTVT.

The chain employs TRBV27 and TRBJ1-1; 7 bases match TRBD1. V was pared by 6 bases and J by 2 bases, with 9 bases of the junction left unmatched. The CDR3 is 15 residues long. The germline V gene encodes CDR1 MNHEY and CDR2 SMNVEV (reference sequence). CDR3 residues: CASRTFYRGNTEAFF. The CDR3 bases are TGTGCCAGCAGGACCTTCTACAGGGGAAACACTGAAGCTTTCTTT.

This clone was counted a few times. V usage is TRBV7-6 and J usage is TRBJ1-4; D gene uncertain. The germline CDR1 and CDR2 sequences are SGHVS and FNYEAQ. V lost 1 base and J 2 bases, leaving 11 bases between the germline ends. The CDR3 runs to 16 residues. The CDR3 region is CASSLDLAMTNEKLFF. The CDR3 region has the DNA TGTGCCAGCAGCTTAGATTTGGCGATGACTAATGAAAAACTGTTTTTT.

This clone came up once. The chain carries TRBV2 and TRBJ1-5; D not resolved. Germline V lookup: CDR1 SNHLY, CDR2 FYNNEI. Trimming pared 4 bases from V and 2 bases from J, leaving 9 bases between. The CDR3 extends over 14 amino acids. CDR3 sequence: CASSVERGNQPQHF. CDR3 DNA: TGTGCCAGCAGTGTAGAAAGGGGCAATCAGCCCCAGCATTTT. Using reference TRBV2 and TRBJ1-5 for the parts outside the CDR3, the full variable domain is EPEVTQTPSHQVTQMGQEVILRCVPISNHLYFYWYRQILGQKVEFLVSFYNNEISEKSEIFDDQFSVERPDGSNFTLKIRSTKLEDSAMYFCASSVERGNQPQHFGDGTRLSIL.

The chain uses TRBV27 and TRBJ2-7; D may correspond to TRBD1 or TRBD2 (5 bases each). This CDR3 region has 12 residues. Germline V gives CDR1 MNHEY, CDR2 SMNVEV (reference sequence). V dropped 4 bases and J dropped 6 bases, with 10 bases sitting between them. The CDR3 loop reads CASSSLGVEQYF. In nucleotides, the CDR3 is TGTGCCAGCAGTTCCCTGGGGGTCGAGCAGTACTTC.

V gene TRBV5-6 combines with J gene TRBJ1-5, with 7 bases that match TRBD1. The CDR3 has 15 amino acids. V lost 2 bases and J lost 4; bases outside the gene matches: 6. Per germline, CDR1 SGHDT and CDR2 YYEEEE. In DNA form, the CDR3 reads TGTGCCAGCAGCTTACTTTCGACAGGGAATCAGCCCCAGCATTTT. This sequence encodes CASSLLSTGNQPQHF.

This clone appeared once. This sequence joins TRBV2 and TRBJ1-1; 8 positions agree with TRBD1. The CDR3 has 13 amino acids. The trim removed 5 bases at V and 5 bases at J, leaving 4 bases unmatched. Germline V gene sequence: CDR1 SNHLY, CDR2 FYNNEI. The CDR3 bases are TGTGCCAGCAGTCGACAGGGGATGACTGAAGCTTTCTTT. This encodes CASSRQGMTEAFF.

This chain connects TRBV27 to TRBJ1-2; 10 bases match TRBD1. This CDR3 region has 15 residues. V shed 7 bases, J shed 1 base, and the junction held 6 bases outside the gene matches. CDR1 is MNHEY, CDR2 SMNVEV, per germline (reference sequence). The chain's CDR3 is CASMGGDRGNYGYTF. The CDR3 coding sequence is TGTGCCAGCATGGGGGGGGACAGGGGTAACTATGGCTACACCTTC.

The chain combines TRBV18 with TRBJ2-7; 7 nucleotides agree with TRBD1. Germline CDR1 is KGHSH and CDR2 is LQKENI. This CDR3 is built from 16 residues. The J segment lost 3 bases and the V segment lost 2 bases, leaving 10 bases of the junction unmatched. CDR3 in amino acids: CASSPTRTGDFYEQYF. The CDR3 DNA follows: TGTGCCAGCTCACCAACACGGACAGGAGACTTCTACGAGCAGTACTTC.

This clone was picked up a small number of times. The chain employs TRBV7-2 and TRBJ2-4; D is tentatively TRBD1 or TRBD2 (5 bases each). The germline gives CDR1 SGHTA, CDR2 FQGNSA. This CDR3 comprises 14 residues. Trimming left V 1 base short and J 6 bases short, with 10 bases between. CDR3 amino acids: CASSLESGRNIQYF. The CDR3 bases are TGTGCCAGCAGCTTAGAATCGGGACGAAACATTCAGTACTTC.

The chain recombines TRBV27 with TRBJ2-7; D is ambiguous. Trimming removed 3 bases at V and 1 base at J, with 10 bases between. CDR1 and CDR2 (germline): MNHEY, SMNVEV (reference sequence). The CDR3 loop spans 14 amino acids. CDR3 coding DNA: TGTGCCAGCAGTTTTAGGGTCAGTTCCTACGAGCAGTACTTC. The encoded protein is CASSFRVSSYEQYF.

This chain uses TRBV18 with TRBJ1-5; TRBD1 matches 11 bases. With V trimmed by 0 bases and J by 6 bases, 4 bases remained unmatched. This CDR3 spans 16 amino acids. Germline CDR1 KGHSH, CDR2 LQKENI. As DNA, the CDR3 is TGTGCCAGCTCACCACCCGCCGGACAGGGGGCTCAGCCCCAGCATTTT. It specifies CASSPPAGQGAQPQHF.

The genes are TRBV6-6 and TRBJ1-1, with TRBD1 identical over 7 bases. In germline, CDR1 is MNHNY, CDR2 SVGAGI (reference sequence). Trimming cost V 7 bases and J 4 bases; bases outside gene matches: 9. The CDR3 is 14 amino acids. The CDR3 DNA reads TGTGCCAGCACCTCGACCAGGGGGGGCACTGAAGCTTTCTTT. Its translation: CASTSTRGGTEAFF.

The rearrangement uses TRBV18 and TRBJ1-5, with 9 bases that match TRBD1. Trimming at V came to 3 bases and at J to 8 bases, leaving 5 bases not matched to a gene. Germline CDR1 KGHSH, CDR2 LQKENI. This CDR3 comprises 14 residues. Here the CDR3 DNA reads TGTGCCAGCTCACCCAGACAGGGGGAGGAGCCCCAGCATTTT. It is translated as CASSPRQGEEPQHF.

The rearrangement uses TRBV7-3 and TRBJ2-1, with D maybe TRBD2 (6 bases). Germline V lookup: CDR1 SGHTA, CDR2 FQGTGA. This CDR3 spans 18 amino acids. The ends were cut back, 1 base at V and 2 bases at J, with 18 bases in the middle. The DNA for the CDR3 is TGTGCCAGCAGCTTAAGCCGAACCGGGACTCCCACCTACAATGAGCAGTTCTTC. As protein: CASSLSRTGTPTYNEQFF.

This clone was observed a single time. The rearrangement links TRBV30 to TRBJ1-2; perhaps TRBD1 as D (6 bases). Germline-derived CDR1 and CDR2 are GTSNPN and SVGIG (reference sequence). This CDR3 has 15 amino acids. Deletions cut 3 bases from V and 3 bases from J, with 17 bases between. Here the CDR3 reads CAWSLGGAFYYGYTF. CDR3 nucleotide sequence: TGTGCCTGGAGCCTCGGGGGGGCCTTTTACTATGGCTACACCTTC.

The DNA for the CDR3 is TGTGCCAGCAGCTTAGACGCATATAGCAATCAGCCCCAGCATTTT. It yields the protein CASSLDAYSNQPQHF. The gene calls are TRBV27 and TRBJ1-5; D unclear. The germline V gene has CDR1 MNHEY and CDR2 SMNVEV (reference sequence). Trimming left V 6 bases short and J 0 bases short, with 12 bases between. The CDR3 has 15 residues.

The genes are TRBV21-1 and TRBJ1-2. TRBV21-1 is noted as a pseudogene. The CDR3 sequence is 13 residues long. CDR3 residues: CASPKVVNTGYTF. DNA for the CDR3: TGTGCCAGTCCCAAAGTGGTCAATACGGGCTACACCTTC.

This chain connects TRBV5-1 to TRBJ2-5; 11 positions agree with TRBD1. Germline values: CDR1 SGHRS, CDR2 YFSETQ. The CDR3 spans 16 residues. With 4 bases clipped from V and 0 bases from J, the junction kept 5 bases outside the gene matches. In DNA form, the CDR3 reads TGCGCCAGCAGCCCCGGGACAGGGGGTTACCAAGAGACCCAGTACTTC. This translates into CASSPGTGGYQETQYF.

The chain joins TRBV4-1 to TRBJ2-7; 14 positions agree with TRBD2. The V and J ends lost 4 bases and 2 bases, in that order; junction bases with no gene match: 7. There are 17 residues in the CDR3. Germline V gene sequence: CDR1 MGHRA, CDR2 YSYEKL. The CDR3 DNA is TGCGCCAGCAGCCTCGGGACTAGCGGGAGTTTTCCCTACGAGCAGTACTTC. It encodes CASSLGTSGSFPYEQYF.

This chain connects TRBV28 to TRBJ1-4; TRBD1 matches at 10 bases. V gave up 5 bases and J gave up 3 bases; unmatched junction bases: 3. This CDR3 is 15 amino acids long. In germline, CDR1 is MDHEN, CDR2 SYDVKM. The CDR3 nucleotides read TGTGCCAGCAGTCCCGGACAGGGGGCTAATGAAAAACTGTTTTTT. Protein product: CASSPGQGANEKLFF.

This clone was seen just once. CDR3 in amino acids: CASSRTRERVFGTQYF. The CDR3 nucleotides read TGTGCCAGCAGCCGAACCCGGGAGCGGGTCTTTGGGACCCAGTACTTC. The gene calls are TRBV21-1 and TRBJ2-5; the table's D call TRBD2 went unverified against the DNA. TRBV21-1 is a listed pseudogene. CDR3 size: 16 residues.

This chain links TRBV5-4 with TRBJ2-5, with 7 bases that match TRBD1. V lost 0 bases to trimming and J lost 5 bases; unmatched junction nucleotides: 4. Per germline, CDR1 SGHNT and CDR2 YYREEE (reference sequence). The CDR3 length is 14 residues. CDR3 sequence reads: CASSLETGVETQYF. In DNA, the CDR3 is TGTGCCAGCAGCTTGGAAACAGGGGTGGAGACCCAGTACTTC.

The rearrangement uses TRBV2 and TRBJ2-5, with D hard to call. V gave up 2 bases and J gave up 4 bases, with 11 bases separating them. Germline CDR1 SNHLY, CDR2 FYNNEI. The CDR3 sequence is 14 residues long. The CDR3 here is CASSETPWVETQYF. As DNA, the CDR3 is TGTGCCAGCAGTGAAACCCCTTGGGTAGAGACCCAGTACTTC.

The J gene is TRBJ1-2, the V gene TRBV6-1; no definite D call. CDR3 size: 11 residues. Trimming pared 3 bases from V and 6 bases from J, leaving 5 bases between. The germline V gene encodes CDR1 MNHNS and CDR2 SASEGT. The DNA of the CDR3 is TGTGCCAGCAGTGATCGGGATGGCTACACCTTC. Amino acids: CASSDRDGYTF.